The 2 T cell receptor beta chains reported below all come from one sample, sequenced in a study of shared clonotypes between healthy human individuals. Assay used: immunoSEQ multiplex PCR; TCRdb lists only in-frame clones, some missing. The repertoire has about 2.1 million clones, approximately 92% of them found once; the top ten carry around 1.8%. CD45RO-negative, CCR7-selected cells formed the naive CD8 fraction, which excluded terminally differentiated effector memory CD45RA+ cells. Sequencing input: naive CD8+ T cells from PBMCs. These receptors all stem from a young man in good health. Some clones in this sample may be carry-over from other donors' samples.

This clone was seen repeatedly, ten times or more. This specimen includes other DNA sequences encoding the same CDR3. CDR3 sequence: CASSIGRYTEAFF. The CDR3 DNA is TGTGCCAGTAGTATTGGAAGATACACTGAAGCTTTCTTT. The chain has TRBV19 and TRBJ1-1; D unclear. The CDR3 runs to 13 residues. In germline, CDR1 is LNHDA, CDR2 SQIVND (reference sequence). The V end was cut by 3 bases, the J end by 3 bases, with 8 bases between.

This sequence joins TRBV27 and TRBJ2-1, with a weak D call TRBD1 (6 bases). Germline assignment: CDR1 MNHEY and CDR2 SMNVEV (reference sequence). V was trimmed by 5 bases and J by 2 bases, leaving 16 bases between them. CDR3 size: 16 residues. In DNA, the CDR3 is TGTGCCAGCAGTCCCCGACCGGGACATGCCTACAATGAGCAGTTCTTC. Amino acid sequence: CASSPRPGHAYNEQFF.